The rows below give T cell receptor beta chains drawn from one sample of a study of T and B cells in COVID-19 patients. TCRdb itself ran the multiplex PCR reads through MiXCR, one entry per CDR3 protein. Altogether 24,000 or so distinct CDR3 sequences are present, about 33% being singletons, with the ten largest covering under 2%. Specimen: blood. Receptor source: a human donor who had recovered from COVID-19. CDR3s include the opening cysteine and the closing phenylalanine or tryptophan. The order of the fields is J gene, V gene, clone size, D gene, CDR3 protein, CDR3 DNA. D genes are given only for firm matches. Clone size is shown for a subset of rows, as once, few, many or a class of expanded clone.

J: TRBJ1-2
V: TRBV6-5
size: few
D: TRBD1
CDR3: CASSYTGWGKQGSDYGYTF
DNA: TGTGCCAGCAGTTACACCGGATGGGGAAAACAGGGGAGTGACTATGGCTACACCTTC

J: TRBJ2-5
V: TRBV6-2/TRBV6-3
size: .
D: TRBD1
CDR3: CASSWGYPGQGQGETQYF
DNA: TGTGCCAGCAGTTGGGGTTATCCTGGACAGGGGCAAGGGGAGACCCAGTACTTC

J: TRBJ2-5
V: TRBV5-4
size: .
D: .
CDR3: CASSEGGNQETQYF
DNA: TGTGCCAGCAGCGAGGGTGGCAACCAAGAGACCCAGTACTTC

J: TRBJ2-3
V: TRBV19
size: .
D: .
CDR3: CASSFRAGDTDTQYF
DNA: TGTGCCAGTAGTTTCCGGGCAGGGGACACAGATACGCAGTATTTT

J: TRBJ2-7
V: TRBV6-5
size: many
D: .
CDR3: CASSGNDNYEQYF
DNA: TGTGCCAGCAGTGGGAACGACAACTACGAGCAGTACTTC

J: TRBJ2-5
V: TRBV18
size: many
D: .
CDR3: CASSPGHQETQYF
DNA: TGTGCCAGCTCACCAGGCCATCAAGAGACCCAGTACTTC

J: TRBJ2-3
V: TRBV5-5
size: many
D: .
CDR3: CASIITIGGDTQYF
DNA: TGTGCCAGCATCATAACGATTGGGGGAGATACGCAGTATTTT

J: TRBJ1-5
V: TRBV6-2/TRBV6-3
size: .
D: TRBD1
CDR3: CATRDTDRSNQPQHF
DNA: TGTGCCACCCGAGACACGGACAGGAGCAATCAGCCCCAGCATTTT

J: TRBJ2-2
V: TRBV5-6
size: .
D: .
CDR3: CASSLELGVNANTGELFF
DNA: TGCGCCAGCAGCTTGGAGCTCGGGGTCAACGCGAACACCGGGGAGCTGTTTTTT

J: TRBJ1-1
V: TRBV5-1
size: once
D: TRBD1
CDR3: CASSSGGWTEAFF
DNA: TGCGCCAGCAGCTCAGGGGGATGGACTGAAGCTTTCTTT

J: TRBJ1-2
V: TRBV5-6
size: few
D: TRBD1
CDR3: CASSRTGGYGYTF
DNA: TGTGCCAGCAGCCGGACAGGCGGCTATGGCTACACCTTC

J: TRBJ2-2
V: TRBV27
size: few
D: TRBD1
CDR3: CASSAVGQGLNTGELFF
DNA: TGTGCCAGCAGCGCTGTCGGACAGGGATTGAACACCGGGGAGCTGTTTTTT

J: TRBJ2-5
V: TRBV6-2/TRBV6-3
size: .
D: TRBD2
CDR3: CASGWTSGRRGETQYF
DNA: TGTGCCAGCGGGTGGACTAGCGGGAGACGAGGGGAGACCCAGTACTTC

J: TRBJ2-2
V: TRBV6-2/TRBV6-3
size: many
D: TRBD2
CDR3: CASSSRLAGGPNTGELFF
DNA: TGTGCCAGCAGCTCCAGACTAGCGGGAGGGCCTAACACCGGGGAGCTGTTTTTT

J: TRBJ1-1
V: TRBV27
size: few
D: .
CDR3: CASSDLSSGLLNTEAFF
DNA: TGTGCCAGCAGTGACCTTTCATCGGGACTACTGAACACTGAAGCTTTCTTT

J: TRBJ2-6
V: TRBV4-3
size: .
D: .
CDR3: CASSLLSGANVLTF
DNA: TGCGCCAGCAGCCTTCTTTCTGGGGCCAACGTCCTGACTTTC

J: TRBJ2-1
V: TRBV19
size: medium-sized
D: .
CDR3: CASSADMRDSISHEQFF
DNA: TGTGCCAGTAGTGCAGACATGCGGGACTCCATTTCGCATGAGCAGTTCTTC

J: TRBJ2-1
V: TRBV20-1
size: few
D: TRBD2
CDR3: CSASGDYYNEQFF
DNA: TGCAGTGCTAGTGGGGACTATTACAATGAGCAGTTCTTC

J: TRBJ2-3
V: TRBV7-2
size: .
D: TRBD2
CDR3: CASSSLGTRNTDTQYF
DNA: TGTGCCAGCAGCTCTCTTGGGACTAGAAACACAGATACGCAGTATTTT

J: TRBJ2-2
V: TRBV7-9
size: .
D: .
CDR3: CASSFPGGENTGELFF
DNA: TGTGCCAGCAGCTTTCCTGGGGGCGAGAACACCGGGGAGCTGTTTTTT

J: TRBJ2-1
V: TRBV29-1
size: medium-sized
D: .
CDR3: CSVEGASYNEQFF
DNA: TGCAGCGTTGAGGGGGCCAGTTACAATGAGCAGTTCTTC

J: TRBJ1-1
V: TRBV6-5
size: few
D: .
CDR3: CASSFGGLDTEAFF
DNA: TGTGCCAGCAGTTTCGGGGGGTTGGACACTGAAGCTTTCTTT

J: TRBJ2-6
V: TRBV19
size: medium-sized
D: TRBD1
CDR3: CASSKTGDPPHVLTF
DNA: TGTGCCAGTAGTAAGACAGGGGACCCTCCTCACGTCCTGACTTTC

J: TRBJ1-1
V: TRBV5-6
size: few
D: .
CDR3: CASQGTEAFF
DNA: TGTGCCAGCCAAGGCACTGAAGCTTTCTTT

J: TRBJ2-7
V: TRBV5-6
size: .
D: .
CDR3: CASYRAPSSYEQYF
DNA: TGTGCCAGCTACAGGGCCCCTAGCTCCTACGAGCAGTACTTC

J: TRBJ1-2
V: TRBV6-6
size: .
D: .
CDR3: CASRLRDDANYGYTF
DNA: TGTGCCAGCAGACTAAGGGATGACGCGAACTATGGCTACACCTTC

J: TRBJ1-5
V: TRBV30
size: few
D: .
CDR3: CAWRDGANQPQHF
DNA: TGTGCCTGGAGAGACGGGGCGAATCAGCCCCAGCATTTT

J: TRBJ1-2
V: TRBV7-9
size: few
D: .
CDR3: CASSLGQAFYGYTF
DNA: TGTGCCAGCAGCTTAGGACAGGCCTTCTATGGCTACACCTTC

J: TRBJ1-1
V: TRBV5-6
size: few
D: .
CDR3: CASSLDGLVLNTEAFF
DNA: TGTGCCAGCAGCTTGGATGGCCTGGTTCTGAACACTGAAGCTTTCTTT

J: TRBJ2-5
V: TRBV15
size: many
D: .
CDR3: CATSSYRELRTQYF
DNA: TGTGCCACCAGCAGCTACAGGGAACTCCGGACCCAGTACTTC

J: TRBJ2-7
V: TRBV7-6
size: few
D: .
CDR3: CASSPPGRYEQYF
DNA: TGTGCCAGCAGCCCCCCGGGACGGTACGAGCAGTACTTC

J: TRBJ2-7
V: TRBV11-1
size: medium-sized
D: TRBD2
CDR3: CASSLAGGVYEQYF
DNA: TGTGCCAGCAGCCTAGCGGGAGGAGTATACGAGCAGTACTTC

J: TRBJ1-5
V: TRBV7-2
size: .
D: .
CDR3: CASSQALNSNQPQHF
DNA: TGTGCCAGCAGCCAGGCACTGAATAGCAATCAGCCCCAGCATTTT

J: TRBJ2-7
V: TRBV27
size: many
D: .
CDR3: CASSLQGTLYEQYF
DNA: TGTGCCAGCAGTTTACAGGGGACCCTATACGAGCAGTACTTC

J: TRBJ2-5
V: TRBV19
size: many
D: TRBD1
CDR3: CATHRTGRLLQETQYF
DNA: TGTGCCACCCACCGGACAGGGCGCCTTCTCCAAGAGACCCAGTACTTC

J: TRBJ1-1
V: TRBV6-5
size: .
D: TRBD1
CDR3: CASSYEAGGTEAFF
DNA: TGTGCCAGCAGTTACGAGGCAGGGGGCACTGAAGCTTTCTTT

J: TRBJ2-7
V: TRBV11-1
size: few
D: .
CDR3: CASSLAAGSYEQYF
DNA: TGTGCCAGCAGCTTGGCTGCAGGGTCCTACGAGCAGTACTTC

J: TRBJ2-7
V: TRBV6-1
size: few
D: .
CDR3: CASSTGHTYEQYF
DNA: TGTGCCAGCAGTACGGGACACACCTACGAGCAGTACTTC

J: TRBJ2-7
V: TRBV6-1
size: .
D: TRBD1
CDR3: CAGSDRDRGRSYEQYF
DNA: TGTGCCGGCAGTGACCGGGACAGGGGCAGATCCTACGAGCAGTACTTC

J: TRBJ2-5
V: TRBV12-3/TRBV12-4
size: .
D: .
CDR3: CASSFRAGQETQYF
DNA: TGTGCCAGCAGTTTCCGGGCGGGACAAGAGACCCAGTACTTC

J: TRBJ1-2
V: TRBV6-5
size: .
D: .
CDR3: CASSTGGNGYTF
DNA: TGTGCCAGCAGTACGGGGGGGAATGGCTACACCTTC

J: TRBJ2-1
V: TRBV6-5
size: many
D: TRBD2
CDR3: CASSFRLAGVNEQFF
DNA: TGTGCCAGCAGTTTTCGACTAGCGGGAGTAAATGAGCAGTTCTTC

J: TRBJ2-7
V: TRBV5-5
size: .
D: .
CDR3: CASRLTLEQYF
DNA: TGTGCCAGCAGGCTCACCCTCGAGCAGTACTTC

J: TRBJ2-3
V: TRBV5-4
size: few
D: TRBD2
CDR3: CASSLGIGGAGDTQYF
DNA: TGTGCCAGCAGCTTGGGGATCGGGGGGGCAGGAGATACGCAGTATTTT

J: TRBJ2-6
V: TRBV10-3
size: .
D: .
CDR3: CAISESRTSGANVLTF
DNA: TGTGCCATCAGTGAGTCCAGGACTTCTGGGGCCAACGTCCTGACTTTC

J: TRBJ1-2
V: TRBV19
size: many
D: .
CDR3: CASSDPRTEANYGYTF
DNA: TGTGCCAGTAGCGACCCCCGGACAGAGGCTAACTATGGCTACACCTTC

J: TRBJ2-1
V: TRBV10-3
size: .
D: TRBD2
CDR3: CASGYSGRSGEQFF
DNA: TGTGCCAGCGGTTATAGCGGGAGATCGGGTGAGCAGTTCTTC

J: TRBJ2-1
V: TRBV10-3
size: .
D: .
CDR3: CAISESRLGSYNEQFF
DNA: TGTGCCATCAGTGAGTCGAGGCTCGGGTCCTACAATGAGCAGTTCTTC